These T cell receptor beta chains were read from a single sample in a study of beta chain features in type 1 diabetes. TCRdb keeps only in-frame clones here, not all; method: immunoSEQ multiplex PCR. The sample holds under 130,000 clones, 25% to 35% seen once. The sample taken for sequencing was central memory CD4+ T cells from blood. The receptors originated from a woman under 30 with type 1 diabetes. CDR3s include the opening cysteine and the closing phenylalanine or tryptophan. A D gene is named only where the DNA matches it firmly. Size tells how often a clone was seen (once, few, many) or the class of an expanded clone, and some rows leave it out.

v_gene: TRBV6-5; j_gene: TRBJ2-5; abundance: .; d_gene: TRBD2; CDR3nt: TGTGCCAGCAGTTACTCGATAACCAGCGGGGCCCAGTACTTC; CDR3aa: CASSYSITSGAQYF
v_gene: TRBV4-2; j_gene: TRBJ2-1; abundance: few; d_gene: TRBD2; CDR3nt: TGTGCCAGCAGCCCGGGCCCGGGACTAGCGGGAGCAGCGGCAGGCCACAATGAGCAGTTCTTC; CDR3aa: CASSPGPGLAGAAAGHNEQFF
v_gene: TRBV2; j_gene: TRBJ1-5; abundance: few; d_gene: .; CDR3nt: TGTGCCAGCAGTTCCCCTGGCCAGTTTAGCAATCAGCCCCAGCATTTT; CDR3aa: CASSSPGQFSNQPQHF
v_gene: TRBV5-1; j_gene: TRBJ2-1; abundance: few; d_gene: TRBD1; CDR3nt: TGCGCCAGCAGCCCGAGGACAGGGATCGATGAGCAGTTCTTC; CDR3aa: CASSPRTGIDEQFF
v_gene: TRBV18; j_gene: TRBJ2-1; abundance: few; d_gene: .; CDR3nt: TGTGCCAGCTCACTAGGCAGCGCTGGCCTTTCTAATGAGCAGTTCTTC; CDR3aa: CASSLGSAGLSNEQFF
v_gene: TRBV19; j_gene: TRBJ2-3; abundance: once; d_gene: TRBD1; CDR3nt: TGTGCCAGTAGTGCCGACAGGGGAAATACGCAGTATTTT; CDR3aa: CASSADRGNTQYF
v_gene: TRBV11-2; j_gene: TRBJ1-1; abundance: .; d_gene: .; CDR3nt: TGTGCCAGCAGCTTAGAGGCATCCCGAGGGGGCACTGAAGCTTTCTTT; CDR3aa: CASSLEASRGGTEAFF
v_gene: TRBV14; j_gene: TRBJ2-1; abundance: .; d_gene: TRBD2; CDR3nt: TGTGCCAGCAGCCCCCTACTAGCGGGAGTCAGCAATGAGCAGTTCTTC; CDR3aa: CASSPLLAGVSNEQFF
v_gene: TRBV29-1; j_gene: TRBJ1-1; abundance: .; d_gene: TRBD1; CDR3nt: TGCAGCGTCGTAGACAGGGCCAACACTGAAGCTTTCTTT; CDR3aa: CSVVDRANTEAFF
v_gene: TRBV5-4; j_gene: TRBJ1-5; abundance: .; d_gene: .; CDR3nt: TGTGCCAGCAGCCCATCGGGGGGAGACCCGCAGCCCCAGCATTTT; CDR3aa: CASSPSGGDPQPQHF
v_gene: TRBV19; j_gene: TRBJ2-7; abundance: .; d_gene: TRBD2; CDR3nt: TGTGCCAGTACCTATGGGGGGGTACACGAGCAGTACTTC; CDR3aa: CASTYGGVHEQYF
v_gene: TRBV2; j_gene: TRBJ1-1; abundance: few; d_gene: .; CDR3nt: TGTGCCAGCCGTCTACAGCCCAACACTGAAGCTTTCTTT; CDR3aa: CASRLQPNTEAFF
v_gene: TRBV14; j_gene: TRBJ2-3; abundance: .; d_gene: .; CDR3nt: TGTGCCAGCAGCCCACTAGGTAGCACAGATACGCAGTATTTT; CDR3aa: CASSPLGSTDTQYF
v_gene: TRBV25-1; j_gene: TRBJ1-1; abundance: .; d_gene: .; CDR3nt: TGTGCCAGCAGTCGGGGTCCGAGCACTGAAGCTTTCTTT; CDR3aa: CASSRGPSTEAFF
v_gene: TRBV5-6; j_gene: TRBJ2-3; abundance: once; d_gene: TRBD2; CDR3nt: TGTGCCAGCAGCGGGGAGACTAGCAGCGTCGCCACAGATACGCAGTATTTT; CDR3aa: CASSGETSSVATDTQYF
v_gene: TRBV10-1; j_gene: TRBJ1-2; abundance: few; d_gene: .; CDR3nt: TGCGCCAGCAGCGCCGACAGAAGCTATGGCTACACCTTC; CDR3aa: CASSADRSYGYTF
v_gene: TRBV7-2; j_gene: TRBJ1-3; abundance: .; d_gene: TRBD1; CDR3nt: TGTGCCAGCAGCACCCGGACAGGGGGCTCGGGAAACACCATATATTTT; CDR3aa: CASSTRTGGSGNTIYF
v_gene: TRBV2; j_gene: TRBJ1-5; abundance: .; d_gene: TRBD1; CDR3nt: TGTGCCAGCAGTGGGGACAGGGGACCGGGGGGCAATCAGCCCCAGCATTTT; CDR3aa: CASSGDRGPGGNQPQHF
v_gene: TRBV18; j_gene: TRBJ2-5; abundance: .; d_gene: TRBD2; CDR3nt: TGTGCCAGCTCACCGGGACTAGCGATAGGAGAGACCCAGTACTTC; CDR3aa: CASSPGLAIGETQYF
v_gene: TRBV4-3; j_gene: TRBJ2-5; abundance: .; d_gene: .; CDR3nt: TGCGCCAGCAGCCAGCTTATCGGGACTTCAGAGACCCAGTACTTC; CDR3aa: CASSQLIGTSETQYF
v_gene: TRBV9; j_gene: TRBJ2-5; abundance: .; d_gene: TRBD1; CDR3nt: TGTGCCAGCAGCGCTCCCAGACAGGGAATCCAAGAGACCCAGTACTTC; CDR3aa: CASSAPRQGIQETQYF
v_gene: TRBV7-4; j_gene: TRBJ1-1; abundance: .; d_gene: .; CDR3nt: TGTGCCAGCAGCCGGACAGAGAACACTGAAGCTTTCTTT; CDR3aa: CASSRTENTEAFF
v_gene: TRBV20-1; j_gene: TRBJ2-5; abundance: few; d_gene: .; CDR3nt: TGCAGTGCTAGACTCGGCGGGACCCAGTACTTC; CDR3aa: CSARLGGTQYF
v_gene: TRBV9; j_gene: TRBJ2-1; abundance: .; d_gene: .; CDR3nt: TGTGCCAGCAGCCCACGCAGCAGGGACTACAATGAGCAGTTCTTC; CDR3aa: CASSPRSRDYNEQFF
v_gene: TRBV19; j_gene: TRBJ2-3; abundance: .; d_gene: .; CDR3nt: TGTGCCGTCAACCAGGGCAGGAGTCGGGATACGCAGTATTTT; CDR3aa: CAVNQGRSRDTQYF
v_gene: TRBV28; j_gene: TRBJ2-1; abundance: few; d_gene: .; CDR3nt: TGTGCCAGCAGTTTAAACTTCTTGAGCTCCTACAATGAGCAGTTCTTC; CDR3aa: CASSLNFLSSYNEQFF
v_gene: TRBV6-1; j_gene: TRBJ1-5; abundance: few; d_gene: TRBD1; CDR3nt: TGTGCCAGCAGTGAATGGGGACAGATAAATCAGCCCCAGCATTTT; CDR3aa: CASSEWGQINQPQHF